This T cell receptor (beta chain) was identified during a study of blood T cell repertoires in COVID-19. As for the study in general: The United States, Italy and Spain were the sources of the acute and convalescent COVID-19 samples.

This CDR3 comprises 16 residues. The ends were cut back, 2 bases at V and 0 bases at J, with 11 bases in the middle. Germline values: CDR1 KGHSH, CDR2 LQKENI. Using immunoSEQ multiplex PCR, the repertoire was profiled, and TCRdb retains in-frame clones only, with some absent. This table has 130,000 to 150,000 clones, 80% to 90% appearing once. The TCR was taken from a woman between 35 and 50 years old with acute or convalescent COVID-19. The chain carries TRBV18 and TRBJ2-1, with TRBD1 as a possible D gene (5 bases). The sample comprised peripheral blood. The CDR3 reads CASSPGQGSSYNEQFF. The CDR3 DNA follows: TGTGCCAGCTCACCAGGGCAGGGAAGCTCCTACAATGAGCAGTTCTTC.